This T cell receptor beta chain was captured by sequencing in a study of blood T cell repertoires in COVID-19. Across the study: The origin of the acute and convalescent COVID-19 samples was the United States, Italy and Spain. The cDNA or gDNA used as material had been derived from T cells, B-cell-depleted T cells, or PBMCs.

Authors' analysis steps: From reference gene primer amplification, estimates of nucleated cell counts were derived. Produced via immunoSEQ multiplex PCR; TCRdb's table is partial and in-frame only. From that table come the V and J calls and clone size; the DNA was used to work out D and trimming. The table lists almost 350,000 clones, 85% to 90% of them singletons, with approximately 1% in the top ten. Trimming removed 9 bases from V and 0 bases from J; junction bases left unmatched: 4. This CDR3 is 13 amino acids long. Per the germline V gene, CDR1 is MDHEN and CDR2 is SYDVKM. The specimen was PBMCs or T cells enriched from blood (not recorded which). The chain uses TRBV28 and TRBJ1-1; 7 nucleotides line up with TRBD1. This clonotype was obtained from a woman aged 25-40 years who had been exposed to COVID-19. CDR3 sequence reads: CASEDRLNTEAFF. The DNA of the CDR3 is TGTGCCAGTGAGGACAGGCTGAACACTGAAGCTTTCTTT.